Below are 17 T cell receptor beta chains sequenced from a single sample in a study of T cells in Graves' hyperthyroidism and ophthalmopathy. The CDR3 regions of TCR beta were amplified from RNA transcripts. A first-round RT-PCR of the TCR CDR3 used the HTBI primer set. Via MiXCR, TCRdb re-called the multiplex PCR reads, giving one row per CDR3 protein. The sample has a few hundred thousand distinct CDR3 sequences, 18% seen once. The specimen was blood. The receptors shown here come from a woman in her 50s with Graves' hyperthyroidism.

This clonotype has a handful of counts. This chain connects TRBV12-3 or TRBV12-4 to TRBJ2-1; the match to TRBD1 covers 9 bases. Germline trimming cut 6 bases from V and 7 bases from J; bases unmatched to any gene: 7. The CDR3 spans 14 residues. The CDR3 spells CASRRDRVGNEQFF. In DNA form, the CDR3 reads TGTGCCAGCAGGCGGGACAGGGTGGGTAATGAGCAGTTCTTC.

The rearrangement links TRBV5-1 to TRBJ1-4; D is undetermined. CDR1 and CDR2 (germline): SGHRS, YFSETQ. V lost 4 bases, J lost 1 base, and 17 bases lay in between. CDR3 length equals 17 residues. The CDR3 bases are TGCGCCAGCAGCGCCTGGGATCTACAAGTAACTAATGAAAAACTGTTTTTT. This sequence encodes CASSAWDLQVTNEKLFF. Drawing the rest from reference TRBV5-1 and TRBJ1-4, the complete variable domain is KAGVTQTPRYLIKTRGQQVTLSCSPISGHRSVSWYQQTPGQGLQFLFEYFSETQRNKGNFPGRFSGRQFSNSRSEMNVSTLELGDSALYLCASSAWDLQVTNEKLFFGSGTQLSVL.

This chain links TRBV5-1 with TRBJ1-2; a weak D match, TRBD1 (6 bases). Germline CDR1 and CDR2: SGHRS and YFSETQ. The CDR3 loop spans 15 amino acids. Deletions cut 0 bases from V and 5 bases from J, with 14 bases between. CDR3 coding DNA: TGCGCCAGCAGCTTGGCCGGGGGGGCATGGTATGGCTACACCTTC. Protein sequence: CASSLAGGAWYGYTF.

V is TRBV2 and J is TRBJ1-2; tentative D call: TRBD1 (6 bases). CDR1 is SNHLY, CDR2 FYNNEI, per germline. V was pared by 5 bases and J by 3 bases, with 10 bases between. CDR3 length: 13 residues. DNA of the CDR3: TGTGCCAGCAGTTACAGGGTTGACTATGGCTACACCTTC. This encodes CASSYRVDYGYTF.

The sample holds many counts of this clonotype. This chain links TRBV6-2 or TRBV6-3 with TRBJ2-6; D might be TRBD1 or TRBD2, each matching 5 bases. Trimming left V 6 bases short and J 0 bases short, with 9 bases between. This CDR3 has 15 amino acids. The V gene's germline CDR1 is MNHEY and CDR2 SVGEGT. The CDR3 sequence: CASSRDVSGANVLTF. Here the CDR3 DNA reads TGTGCCAGCAGCCGGGACGTCTCTGGGGCCAACGTCCTGACTTTC.

This clonotype was seen ten or more times. This chain links TRBV12-3 or TRBV12-4 with TRBJ2-7; TRBD1 matches at 7 bases. V gave up 6 bases and J gave up 4 bases; unmatched junction bases: 3. There are 12 residues in the CDR3. CDR3 bases: TGTGCCAGCAGCGACAGGGCTTACGAGCAGTACGTC. This sequence encodes CASSDRAYEQYV.

This clonotype has a count of ten or more. J is TRBJ2-1 and V is TRBV3-1; D not certain. The CDR3 is 14 amino acids. V dropped 1 base and J dropped 8 bases, with 12 bases sitting between them. From germline, CDR1 is LGHDT and CDR2 YNNKEL (reference sequence). CDR3 residues: CASSQVFGAHEQFF. CDR3 sequence (DNA): TGTGCCAGCAGCCAAGTTTTCGGTGCGCATGAGCAGTTCTTC.

This clonotype was counted many times. The chain is built from TRBV6-1 and TRBJ2-2, with D perhaps matching TRBD1 or TRBD2 (5 bases each). This CDR3 is 13 amino acids long. Germline CDR1 reads MNHNS; CDR2 reads SASEGT. V was shortened by 7 bases and J by 0 bases, with 6 bases between the two germline ends. The CDR3 sequence: CASKGPNTGELFF. CDR3 DNA: TGTGCCAGCAAGGGACCGAACACCGGGGAGCTGTTTTTT.

Only a few counts were recorded for this clonotype. The chain is built from TRBV3-1 and TRBJ1-3; D may be TRBD1 (5 bases). Germline CDR1 reads LGHDT; CDR2 reads YNNKEL (reference sequence). The V end lost 3 bases, the J end lost 7 bases, and 10 bases lay between the germline ends. The CDR3 length is 13 residues. The CDR3 sequence: CASSHDGANTIYF. The CDR3 DNA is TGTGCCAGCAGCCACGATGGGGCCAACACCATATATTTT.

About this clonotype: A much larger clone lies one base from this, so it may be a read error. V and J are TRBV30 and TRBJ1-5; 7 positions agree with TRBD1. The CDR3 totals 13 residues. CDR1 and CDR2 from the germline V gene are GTSNPN and SVGIG (reference sequence). The V segment lost 5 bases and the J segment 1 base; nucleotides outside the gene matches: 2. The CDR3 region is CAWEQGSNQPQHF. The CDR3 region has the DNA TGTGCCTGGGAACAGGGGAGCAATCAGCCCCAGCATTTT.

The chain joins TRBV6-2 or TRBV6-3 to TRBJ2-7, with D possibly being TRBD1 (5 bases). This CDR3 region has 13 residues. Looked up from germline, CDR1 is MNHEY and CDR2 is SVGEGT. The V end was cut by 3 bases, the J end by 3 bases, with 9 bases between. For the CDR3, the DNA is TGTGCCAGCAGTTATTCGACAGACTACGAGCAGTACTTC. Its protein is CASSYSTDYEQYF.

The chain carries TRBV2 and TRBJ2-5; D is possibly TRBD1 or TRBD2 (5 bases each). V was trimmed by 4 bases and J by 1 base, leaving 7 bases between them. CDR3 length equals 13 residues. Germline loops: CDR1 SNHLY, CDR2 FYNNEI. The DNA for the CDR3 is TGTGCCAGCAGTGGGGGGTCCCAAGAGACCCAGTACTTC. Its translation: CASSGGSQETQYF.

The rearrangement links TRBV10-3 to TRBJ2-1, with TRBD2 identical over 8 bases. The J segment lost 8 bases and the V segment lost 3 bases, leaving 15 bases of the junction unmatched. Looked up from germline, CDR1 is ENHRY and CDR2 is SYGVKD. The CDR3 has 17 amino acids. CDR3 sequence: CAISDPSGSRNGDEQFF. CDR3 DNA sequence: TGTGCCATCAGTGACCCCAGCGGGAGTCGTAACGGGGATGAGCAGTTCTTC.

This clonotype has just a few counts. V usage is TRBV6-1 and J usage is TRBJ2-1; 9 bases align to TRBD2. This CDR3 has 13 amino acids. V dropped 9 bases and J dropped 7; count of bases not matched to a gene: 7. Looked up from germline, CDR1 is MNHNS and CDR2 is SASEGT. CDR3 DNA: TGTGCCAGAGGGACTAGCTCTGGGAATGAGCAGTTCTTC. This codes for CARGTSSGNEQFF.

This clonotype appeared a few times. CDR3 nucleotide sequence: TGTGCCAGCAGTGATGGGGACTCGACCACAGATACGCAGTATTTT. Protein: CASSDGDSTTDTQYF. The V and J genes are TRBV2 and TRBJ2-3; D perhaps matches TRBD2 (6 bases). V was trimmed by 3 bases and J by 2 bases, leaving 12 bases between them. This CDR3 contains 15 residues. Germline V gene data show CDR1 as SNHLY and CDR2 as FYNNEI.

This clonotype was detected a few times. The genes are TRBV20-1 and TRBJ2-1; 11 bases line up with TRBD2. V lost 3 bases to trimming and J lost 8 bases; unmatched junction nucleotides: 9. Germline CDR1 reads DFQATT; CDR2 reads SNEGSKA (reference sequence). This CDR3 region has 15 residues. DNA of the CDR3: TGCAGTGCTAGCGAATCGACTAGCGGGACGGATGAGCAGTTCTTC. Translation: CSASESTSGTDEQFF.

Ten or more counts support this clonotype. The gene calls are TRBV10-1 and TRBJ2-1, with TRBD1 matching 9 bases. CDR1 is WNHNN, CDR2 SYGVQD, per germline (reference sequence). With V trimmed by 6 bases and J by 7 bases, 4 bases remained unmatched. The CDR3 sequence is 13 residues long. The CDR3 coding sequence is TGCGCCAGCAGCCGGGACAGGGTTAATGAGCAGTTCTTC. It encodes CASSRDRVNEQFF.